This T cell receptor (beta chain) is from a study of T cells in Graves' hyperthyroidism and ophthalmopathy. Study information: Prior to any treatment, at the point of initial diagnosis, peripheral blood was collected.

This clonotype has a count of ten or more. No progression to ophthalmopathy during 18 months of follow-up defined stable disease. The study based diagnoses on clinical symptoms, serum thyroxine and TRAb, thyroid ultrasound and orbital computed tomography. V lost 3 bases, J lost 9 bases, and 14 bases lay in between. This CDR3 comprises 13 residues. Amplification of TCR beta CDR3 regions was performed using RNA transcripts as template. HTBI primers drove first-round RT-PCR of the TCR CDR3. TCRdb recomputed calls from the multiplex PCR reads with MiXCR, one row per CDR3 protein. The sample has around 440,000 distinct CDR3 sequences, 15% to 17% seen once.

The rearrangement uses TRBV12-3 or TRBV12-4 and TRBJ2-5; D remains unclear. The TCR comes from a woman between 18 and 29 years old with Graves' hyperthyroidism. The sequencing sample was made of blood. For the CDR3, the DNA is TGTGCCAGCAGTTTGACGGGTAGAATCTCCCAGTACTTC. Translating gives CASSLTGRISQYF.